Each of the 19 T cell receptor beta chains below was sequenced from the same sample in a study of breast tumors, draining lymph nodes, adjacent tissues. TCRdb called the multiplex PCR reads again in MiXCR, with one record for every CDR3 protein. The table shows more than 50,000 distinct CDR3 sequences, with approximately 47% occurring only once. Sequenced input: breast tumor tissue. Source of these receptors: a female donor with breast cancer. Some clones in this sample may be carry-over from other donors' samples.

This clonotype was observed many times. The gene calls are TRBV10-3 and TRBJ2-6, with D tentatively TRBD1 (5 bases). Trimming took 9 bases from V and 4 from J, leaving 10 bases between them. There are 13 residues in the CDR3. Germline V gives CDR1 ENHRY, CDR2 SYGVKD. CDR3 region: CAIRGAGANVLTF. CDR3 DNA: TGTGCCATTAGGGGTGCCGGGGCCAACGTCCTGACTTTC.

The V call is TRBV19, the J call TRBJ1-5; 7 bases map to TRBD1. Germline trimming cut 4 bases from V and 5 bases from J; bases unmatched to any gene: 17. Per germline, CDR1 LNHDA and CDR2 SQIVND (reference sequence). The CDR3 runs 18 residues. Here the CDR3 reads CASSTGGTARRADQPQHF. For the CDR3, the DNA is TGTGCCAGTAGTACGGGCGGGACAGCTCGACGGGCAGATCAGCCCCAGCATTTT.

At least ten counts were recorded for this clonotype. CDR3 bases: TGTGCCAGCAGTAACAGCGGGAGCAAACACAATGAGCAGTTCTTC. It yields the protein CASSNSGSKHNEQFF. The rearrangement joins TRBV7-9 to TRBJ2-1, with 8 bases matching TRBD2. The CDR3 totals 15 residues. Trimming removed 6 bases from V and 5 bases from J; junction bases left unmatched: 9. Germline V lookup: CDR1 SEHNR, CDR2 FQNEAQ (reference sequence).

The chain has TRBV5-1 and TRBJ2-5, with 13 bases identical to TRBD2. The CDR3 has 16 residues. Trimming at V came to 4 bases and at J to 4 bases, leaving 7 bases not matched to a gene. Germline V gene sequence: CDR1 SGHRS, CDR2 YFSETQ. In DNA, the CDR3 is TGCGCCAGCAGCCTAACTAGCGGGGGGGCTAGAGAGACCCAGTACTTC. The encoded protein is CASSLTSGGARETQYF.

There are many counts of this clonotype. V and J are TRBV2 and TRBJ2-7, with 7 bases identical to TRBD2. Germline-derived CDR1 and CDR2 are SNHLY and FYNNEI. V shed 7 bases and J 4 bases; nucleotides not matched to a gene: 10. CDR3 length: 14 residues. Here the CDR3 DNA reads TGTGCCAGCACCCCCGCGGGGGTGGCTTACGAGCAGTACTTC. Translated: CASTPAGVAYEQYF. Filled out from reference TRBV2 and TRBJ2-7, the complete variable domain reads EPEVTQTPSHQVTQMGQEVILRCVPISNHLYFYWYRQILGQKVEFLVSFYNNEISEKSEIFDDQFSVERPDGSNFTLKIRSTKLEDSAMYFCASTPAGVAYEQYFGPGTRLTVT.

This clonotype was seen repeatedly, ten times or more. The V gene is TRBV27, the J gene TRBJ2-2, with D perhaps TRBD1 or TRBD2 (6 bases each). Trimming pared 3 bases from V and 3 bases from J, leaving 20 bases between. CDR3 length equals 18 residues. Germline CDR1 MNHEY, CDR2 SMNVEV (reference sequence). Here the CDR3 DNA reads TGTGCCAGCAGTTTTGGAAGGGGGGCCTTATTACACACCGGGGAGCTGTTTTTT. This encodes CASSFGRGALLHTGELFF.

This clonotype came up many times. V gene TRBV27 combines with J gene TRBJ1-2, with 7 bases matching TRBD1. The germline gives CDR1 MNHEY, CDR2 SMNVEV (reference sequence). This CDR3 spans 15 amino acids. The trim removed 5 bases at V and 1 base at J, leaving 7 bases unmatched. The CDR3 nucleotides read TGTGCCAGCAGTCCCCGGGACAGACGTAACTATGGCTACACCTTC. It specifies CASSPRDRRNYGYTF.

The chain couples TRBV7-9 to TRBJ2-3, with D perhaps given as TRBD1 or TRBD2 (5 bases each). V was cut by 2 bases and J by 11 bases, with 20 bases left in between. The CDR3 totals 15 residues. Germline CDR1 SEHNR, CDR2 FQNEAQ (reference sequence). The CDR3 DNA is TGTGCCAGCAGCTTAAGGCCGGCCAGGGAGAATGAGCAGTATTTT. It specifies CASSLRPARENEQYF.

The chain combines TRBV20-1 with TRBJ1-2; TRBD1 matches at 7 bases. V dropped 6 bases and J dropped 4; count of bases not matched to a gene: 14. This CDR3 region has 15 residues. Germline loops: CDR1 DFQATT, CDR2 SNEGSKA (reference sequence). The CDR3 protein is CSAMPWGQIVYGYTF. The CDR3 region has the DNA TGCAGTGCCATGCCATGGGGACAGATAGTCTATGGCTACACCTTC.

V usage is TRBV20-1 and J usage is TRBJ2-1; TRBD1 aligns across 9 bases. Trimming removed 6 bases from V and 2 bases from J; junction bases left unmatched: 14. Germline V gene data show CDR1 as DFQATT and CDR2 as SNEGSKA (reference sequence). The length of the CDR3 is 17 residues. CDR3 loop: CSAPGTGSSSTYNEQFF. The CDR3 DNA sequence: TGCAGTGCCCCCGGGACAGGGTCTAGCTCAACCTACAATGAGCAGTTCTTC.

On this clonotype itself: This may be a read error, as it is one base from a much larger clone. The chain employs TRBV7-9 and TRBJ1-4; tentatively, D is TRBD1 (6 bases). The CDR3 is 15 amino acids. The germline V gene encodes CDR1 SEHNR and CDR2 FQNEAQ (reference sequence). The CDR3 spells CASSLNRVGNEKLVF. The CDR3 coding sequence is TGTGCCAGCAGCCTCAACAGGGTCGGGAATGAAAAACTGGTTTTT. The variable domain in full, completed from reference TRBV7-9 and TRBJ1-4, reads DTGVSQNPRHKITKRGQNVTFRCDPISEHNRLYWYRQTLGQGPEFLTYFQNEAQLEKSRLLSDRFSAERPKGSFSTLEIQRTEQGDSAMYLCASSLNRVGNEKLVFGSGTQLSVL.

The rearrangement uses TRBV6-1 and TRBJ2-2; 13 bases map to TRBD2. Germline values: CDR1 MNHNS, CDR2 SASEGT. This CDR3 has 17 residues. Losses at the gene ends were 1 base for V and 9 bases for J; bases not matched to a gene: 8. The DNA of the CDR3 is TGTGCCAGCAGTGAAGTGAGACTAGCGGGGGGCCGGAGGGAGCTGTTTTTT. Translated, it gives CASSEVRLAGGRRELFF.

This clonotype appeared a few times. This CDR3 is CSAGGDYTEAFF. Written as DNA, the CDR3 is TGCAGTGCTGGGGGGGACTACACTGAAGCTTTCTTT. This rearrangement joins TRBV20-1 to TRBJ1-1, with TRBD1 as a possible D gene (5 bases). The germline gives CDR1 DFQATT, CDR2 SNEGSKA (reference sequence). The CDR3 is made up of 12 amino acids. Trimming removed 5 bases at V and 3 bases at J, with 10 bases between.

In its sample, this clonotype was seen many times. The V and J genes are TRBV19 and TRBJ1-5, with D perhaps TRBD1 (6 bases). CDR1 is LNHDA, CDR2 SQIVND, per germline (reference sequence). Trimming left V 4 bases short and J 3 bases short, with 7 bases between. The CDR3 runs 13 residues. The CDR3 DNA sequence: TGTGCCAGTAGTACAGGGGTCAATCAGCCCCAGCATTTT. It encodes CASSTGVNQPQHF.

This clonotype has a count of ten or more. The rearrangement links TRBV6-1 to TRBJ1-2, with D possibly TRBD1 on 5 matching bases. The CDR3 has 13 amino acids. The V end was cut by 5 bases, the J end by 2 bases, with 9 bases between. The germline CDR1 and CDR2 sequences are MNHNS and SASEGT. CDR3 in amino acids: CASSLGTNYGYTF. The CDR3 nucleotides read TGTGCCAGCAGTCTGGGGACCAACTATGGCTACACCTTC.

This clonotype was recorded many times. The chain couples TRBV6-2 or TRBV6-3 to TRBJ2-1; tentatively, D is TRBD1 or TRBD2 (5 bases each). Looked up from germline, CDR1 is MNHEY and CDR2 is SVGEGT. Trimming shortened V by 8 bases and J by 3 bases, and 14 bases separated the two germline ends. This CDR3 comprises 14 residues. The CDR3 here is CASLGVAIYNEQFF. CDR3 bases: TGTGCCAGCCTGGGGGTAGCGATCTACAATGAGCAGTTCTTC.

The rearrangement uses TRBV7-2 and TRBJ2-7; D remains unclear. The CDR3 has 13 amino acids. Germline V gene lookup returns CDR1 SGHTA and CDR2 FQGNSA. V was cut by 4 bases and J by 2 bases, with 9 bases left in between. The CDR3 reads CASSSTATYEQYF. The CDR3 bases are TGTGCCAGCAGCTCTACCGCTACCTACGAGCAGTACTTC.

Note on this clonotype: A much larger clone is a single base away; this may be a read error. CDR3 protein: CASSQEFSGNTICF. The CDR3 DNA reads TGTGCCAGCAGCCAAGAGTTCTCTGGAAACACCATATGTTTT. This chain joins TRBV3-2 and TRBJ1-3. TRBV3-2 counts as a pseudogene. The CDR3 length is 14 residues.

This clonotype was found many times. This chain links TRBV11-3 with TRBJ2-7; the D is unclear. CDR3 length: 12 amino acids. Trimming left V 1 base short and J 2 bases short, with 3 bases between. Germline values: CDR1 SGHNT, CDR2 YENEEA. CDR3 amino acids: CASSLVTYEQYF. In nucleotides, the CDR3 is TGTGCCAGCAGCTTAGTCACCTACGAGCAGTACTTC.